This TCR beta chain was recorded in a study of memory CD4+ T cells and cytomegalovirus serostatus. Study-level background: Of the healthy Belgian adults, fewer than 10 were CMV seropositive and about 24 seronegative.

Assay: immunoSEQ multiplex PCR; the TCRdb copy retains only in-frame clones and omits some. The table shows around 50,000 clones, with 78% occurring only once. Notes on the study in general: Suggested: most of the CMV-linked TCR signature lies in CD4+ memory cells.

This clone was counted only a few times. Its antigen remains unidentified. The CDR3 runs to 16 residues. The V and J ends lost 1 base and 1 base respectively, with 13 bases between them. Germline assignment: CDR1 SGHAT and CDR2 FQNNGV. The sort gate was single viable CD3+CD4+CD8-CD45RO+ cells for memory CD4+ T cells. CMV serostatus came from serum IgG against pp150, pp28, p38, p52. Total CD4+ T cells were enriched by CD4 positive selection. The chain carries TRBV11-2 and TRBJ1-1; D not resolved. The clonotype comes from an adult in good health and CMV-seronegative. Sequenced: memory CD4+ T cells from blood. The CDR3 DNA follows: TGTGCCAGCAGCTTAGTGTCGGCAGCTCGGAACACTGAAGCTTTCTTT. Amino acid sequence: CASSLVSAARNTEAFF.